The 32 T cell receptor beta chains reported below all come from one sample, sequenced in a study of shared clonotypes between healthy human individuals. Produced via immunoSEQ multiplex PCR; TCRdb's table is partial and in-frame only. In the table there are fewer than 1 million clones, approximately 96% of which are singletons. Positively selected for CCR7, the CD45RO-negative cells used as naive CD8 cells excluded terminally differentiated effector memory CD45RA+ cells. The sequenced sample was naive CD8+ T cells sorted from blood. Receptors were obtained from a young man in good health.

The chain is built from TRBV10-2 and TRBJ2-1; possible D gene TRBD2, 6 bases. The CDR3 contains 17 residues. Between the trimmed V and J ends, which lost 4 bases and 2 bases, there was a span of 18 bases. Germline values: CDR1 WSHSY, CDR2 SAAADI. The CDR3 DNA reads TGCGCCAGCAGTGTATCCATTCTACGGGAGCCCTACAATGAGCAGTTCTTC. Translated: CASSVSILREPYNEQFF.

V and J are TRBV11-3 and TRBJ2-3, with D possibly matching TRBD2 (5 bases). Germline CDR1 reads SGHNT; CDR2 reads YENEEA. V gave up 1 base and J gave up 4 bases, with 9 bases separating them. The CDR3 is made up of 14 amino acids. This chain's CDR3 is CASSLGSGADTQYF. DNA for the CDR3: TGTGCCAGCAGCTTAGGTTCCGGGGCAGATACGCAGTATTTT.

In nucleotides, the CDR3 is TGCGCCAGCAGCTTCTCGACAGGGGGCCTGTACGAGCAGTACTTC. Translation gives CASSFSTGGLYEQYF. The chain recombines TRBV5-1 with TRBJ2-7, with 10 bases identical to TRBD1. V gave up 2 bases and J gave up 4 bases; unmatched junction bases: 6. From germline, CDR1 is SGHRS and CDR2 YFSETQ. This CDR3 spans 15 amino acids.

The gene calls are TRBV9 and TRBJ1-2, with 10 bases aligning to TRBD1. Germline V CDR1 and CDR2: SGDLS, YYNGEE. Trimming at V came to 3 bases and at J to 4 bases, leaving 6 bases not matched to a gene. The CDR3 runs 15 residues. DNA for the CDR3: TGTGCCAGCAGCGGAAGACAGGGGGCGGGCTATGGCTACACCTTC. Protein product: CASSGRQGAGYGYTF.

This sequence joins TRBV2 and TRBJ2-2; D uncertain. Trimming removed 3 bases from V and 1 base from J, with 6 bases in between. This CDR3 has 14 amino acids. Per the germline V gene, CDR1 is SNHLY and CDR2 is FYNNEI. As DNA, the CDR3 is TGTGCCAGCAGTGACGTCCAGAACACCGGGGAGCTGTTTTTT. This gives the protein CASSDVQNTGELFF.

As to this clone: Other DNA sequences in the sample encode the same CDR3. This rearrangement joins TRBV2 to TRBJ2-7, with D uncertain. The CDR3 loop spans 12 amino acids. Germline CDR1 reads SNHLY; CDR2 reads FYNNEI. Trimming took off 3 bases at V and 4 bases at J, with 7 bases between the two ends. This CDR3 is CASSDRSYEQYF. The CDR3 DNA is TGTGCCAGCAGTGATAGGAGTTACGAGCAGTACTTC.

The chain uses TRBV4-3 and TRBJ2-7, with D possibly matching TRBD2 (6 bases). The ends were cut back, 0 bases at V and 5 bases at J, with 11 bases in the middle. In germline, CDR1 is LGHNA, CDR2 YSLEER. The CDR3 has 14 amino acids. The CDR3 reads CASSQDRGNDEQYF. Here the CDR3 DNA reads TGCGCCAGCAGCCAAGATCGGGGGAACGACGAGCAGTACTTC.

Points on this clone: Other DNA sequences from this sample encode an identical CDR3 as well. This chain connects TRBV19 to TRBJ2-7; 7 nucleotides agree with TRBD1. The V gene end was trimmed by 4 bases and the J gene end by 3 bases; junction bases not matched to a gene: 3. This CDR3 comprises 13 residues. Germline CDR1 reads LNHDA; CDR2 reads SQIVND (reference sequence). The CDR3 bases are TGTGCCAGTAGTACACGACAGGGCTACGAGCAGTACTTC. It codes for CASSTRQGYEQYF.

This clone came up once. The CDR3 DNA sequence: TGTGCCTGGAGTGCGCTAGCGGGAGAAGAGACCCAGTACTTC. Translated, it gives CAWSALAGEETQYF. The V call is TRBV30, the J call TRBJ2-5; 10 bases align to TRBD2. Trimming at V came to 1 base and at J to 3 bases, leaving 2 bases not matched to a gene. This CDR3 is built from 14 residues. From germline, CDR1 is GTSNPN and CDR2 SVGIG (reference sequence).

J is TRBJ2-7 and V is TRBV7-9; 15 bases line up with TRBD2. The CDR3 totals 15 residues. Germline CDR1 SEHNR, CDR2 FQNEAQ (reference sequence). Trimming cost V 4 bases and J 4 bases; bases outside gene matches: 2. CDR3 DNA: TGTGCCAGCAGCTACGGGACTAGCGGGAGGTACGAGCAGTACTTC. The encoded protein is CASSYGTSGRYEQYF.

The V gene is TRBV2, the J gene TRBJ2-7; tentatively, D is TRBD1 (6 bases). Deletions cut 6 bases from V and 3 bases from J, with 18 bases between. The CDR3 consists of 15 residues. Germline loops: CDR1 SNHLY, CDR2 FYNNEI. CDR3 sequence reads: CASRLSEQGIYEQYF. The DNA for the CDR3 is TGTGCCAGCAGGCTTTCCGAACAGGGAATCTACGAGCAGTACTTC.

The chain carries TRBV28 and TRBJ2-5, with D perhaps matching TRBD1 (6 bases). Trimming took 7 bases from V and 2 from J, leaving 20 bases between them. Germline CDR1 and CDR2: MDHEN and SYDVKM. This CDR3 is built from 16 residues. In nucleotides, the CDR3 is TGTGCCAGCACTCGAATCGGGACACCCGTACAAGAGACCCAGTACTTC. Amino acid sequence: CASTRIGTPVQETQYF.

The chain carries TRBV10-3 and TRBJ2-7; 8 positions match TRBD2. The CDR3 has 13 residues. The V segment lost 10 bases and the J segment 4 bases; nucleotides outside the gene matches: 9. Germline V gives CDR1 ENHRY, CDR2 SYGVKD. The DNA of the CDR3 is TGTGCCAGTCAGCGGGAGCCCTCTTACGAGCAGTACTTC. Protein: CASQREPSYEQYF.

The chain employs TRBV6-1 and TRBJ1-4, with TRBD1 identical over 8 bases. Germline CDR1 is MNHNS and CDR2 is SASEGT. The V and J ends lost 6 bases and 3 bases, in that order; junction bases with no gene match: 3. This CDR3 spans 14 amino acids. CDR3 loop: CASRRTGPNEKLFF. CDR3 nucleotide sequence: TGTGCCAGCAGGAGGACAGGGCCTAATGAAAAACTGTTTTTT.

The chain uses TRBV6-5 and TRBJ2-1; 8 positions agree with TRBD2. The CDR3 is 16 amino acids. Germline values: CDR1 MNHEY, CDR2 SVGAGI. Unmatched junction bases numbered 3, after V lost 1 base and J lost 1 base. Here the CDR3 DNA reads TGTGCCAGCAGTTACTTAGCGGGACAATCCTACAATGAGCAGTTCTTC. As protein: CASSYLAGQSYNEQFF.

Concerning this clone itself: In the same sample, other DNA sequences code for this CDR3. The chain links TRBV28 to TRBJ2-1; 9 bases align to TRBD1. CDR1 is MDHEN and CDR2 is SYDVKM in the germline V gene. The trim removed 5 bases at V and 4 bases at J, leaving 6 bases unmatched. The length of the CDR3 is 15 residues. Here the CDR3 reads CASSPRTGAYNEQFF. The CDR3, as DNA: TGTGCCAGCAGTCCCCGGACAGGGGCATACAATGAGCAGTTCTTC.

This clone was seen a handful of times. V usage is TRBV7-6 and J usage is TRBJ2-3, with a weak D call TRBD2 (5 bases). Trimming took 1 base from V and 2 from J, leaving 10 bases between them. The germline V gene has CDR1 SGHVS and CDR2 FNYEAQ. This CDR3 is 15 amino acids long. The CDR3 is CASSLVARVTDTQYF. DNA of the CDR3: TGTGCCAGCAGCTTAGTAGCGAGAGTCACAGATACGCAGTATTTT.

CDR3 sequence (DNA): TGTGCCAGTAGTATGAAGGCTAGCGGGAGAACAGATACGCAGTATTTT. This gives the protein CASSMKASGRTDTQYF. The chain carries TRBV19 and TRBJ2-3; the match to TRBD2 covers 10 bases. Germline CDR1 LNHDA, CDR2 SQIVND (reference sequence). The length of the CDR3 is 16 residues. V was clipped by 3 bases and J by 3 bases; unmatched bases: 6.

This chain links TRBV9 with TRBJ2-5, with TRBD1 matching 11 bases. The J segment lost 5 bases and the V segment lost 3 bases, leaving 6 bases of the junction unmatched. CDR1 is SGDLS, CDR2 YYNGEE, per germline. CDR3 size: 15 residues. CDR3 nucleotides: TGTGCCAGCAGCGCGCGGACAGGGGGCCGGGAGACCCAGTACTTC. Protein product: CASSARTGGRETQYF.

The count of this clone is one. The V gene is TRBV7-9, the J gene TRBJ1-2; D uncertain. CDR1 is SEHNR, CDR2 FQNEAQ, per germline (reference sequence). CDR3 size: 15 residues. Trimming pared 5 bases from V and 7 bases from J, leaving 20 bases between. In DNA, the CDR3 is TGTGCCAGCAGCCCCCCTGGGAGGGTGTTATTTGGCTACACCTTC. It codes for CASSPPGRVLFGYTF.

In regard to this clone: Other DNA sequences in the same sample also yield this CDR3. The rearrangement uses TRBV5-1 and TRBJ2-1; TRBD2 matches at 10 bases. The CDR3 is 15 residues long. Trimming removed 4 bases from V and 5 bases from J; junction bases left unmatched: 6. CDR1 and CDR2 (germline): SGHRS, YFSETQ. CDR3 nucleotides: TGCGCCAGCAGCCCCGGGCTAGCGGGAGACAATGAGCAGTTCTTC. This sequence encodes CASSPGLAGDNEQFF.

J is TRBJ2-1 and V is TRBV27; 11 bases line up with TRBD2. The germline V gene encodes CDR1 MNHEY and CDR2 SMNVEV (reference sequence). CDR3 size: 16 residues. The V gene end was trimmed by 4 bases and the J gene end by 10 bases; junction bases not matched to a gene: 12. The CDR3 protein is CASSSPGLAVSREQFF. Here the CDR3 DNA reads TGTGCCAGCAGTTCCCCGGGACTAGCGGTCTCCAGGGAGCAGTTCTTC.

Worth noting for this clone: A read error may account for a junction end that differs from germline. V usage is TRBV6-6 and J usage is TRBJ2-2, with unresolved D. The CDR3 runs 12 residues. Germline-derived CDR1 and CDR2 are MNHNY and SVGAGI (reference sequence). DNA for the CDR3: TGTGCCAGCAGTAACTCCCCCGGGGAGCTGTTTTTT. Translated, it gives CASSNSPGELFF.

The gene calls are TRBV11-2 and TRBJ2-1; D is perhaps TRBD2 (6 bases). CDR3 length equals 18 residues. The germline V and J ends were trimmed by 2 bases and 1 base, with 18 bases remaining between them. Looked up from germline, CDR1 is SGHAT and CDR2 is FQNNGV. Written as DNA, the CDR3 is TGTGCCAGCAGCTTAATTGCAGCAGTAGCGGTGTCCTACAATGAGCAGTTCTTC. Residues: CASSLIAAVAVSYNEQFF.

The chain has TRBV5-5 and TRBJ1-1; 7 positions match TRBD1. V shed 0 bases and J 3 bases; nucleotides not matched to a gene: 5. CDR3 length: 15 amino acids. Germline V gene lookup returns CDR1 SGHKS and CDR2 YYEKEE (reference sequence). In DNA form, the CDR3 reads TGTGCCAGCAGCTTGGGAACAGGGGACCACACTGAAGCTTTCTTT. Translating gives CASSLGTGDHTEAFF. The full variable domain, its missing parts supplied by reference TRBV5-5 and TRBJ1-1, is DAGVTQSPTHLIKTRGQQVTLRCSPISGHKSVSWYQQVLGQGPQFIFQYYEKEERGRGNFPDRFSARQFPNYSSELNVNALLLGDSALYLCASSLGTGDHTEAFFGQGTRLTVV.

In the case of this clone: At one boundary the junction diverges from the germline segment, which might be a read error. The chain couples TRBV7-7 to TRBJ2-2; 11 positions match TRBD1. The CDR3 is 16 residues long. In germline, CDR1 is SSHAT, CDR2 FNYEAQ (reference sequence). Written as DNA, the CDR3 is TGTGCTAGCAGCCGAAGGGGGACAGGGGGTGCCGGGGAGCTGTTTTTT. This translates into CASSRRGTGGAGELFF.

V and J are TRBV5-1 and TRBJ2-7; 9 bases fit TRBD1. This CDR3 spans 15 amino acids. Germline values: CDR1 SGHRS, CDR2 YFSETQ. V lost 3 bases to trimming and J lost 6 bases; unmatched junction nucleotides: 10. Written as DNA, the CDR3 is TGCGCCAGCAGCTCAACCGGGACAGGGTACCCCGAGCAGTACTTC. Amino acid sequence: CASSSTGTGYPEQYF.

This rearrangement joins TRBV12-5 to TRBJ2-5; D not certain. The CDR3 is made up of 14 amino acids. Germline assignment: CDR1 LGHNT and CDR2 FRNRAP. Trimming removed 0 bases at V and 5 bases at J, with 10 bases between. CDR3 DNA sequence: TGTGCTAGTGGTTTGGTAAGGAAAGTCGAGACCCAGTACTTC. It is translated as CASGLVRKVETQYF.

The V call is TRBV9, the J call TRBJ1-1; 10 positions match TRBD1. V was clipped by 0 bases and J by 3 bases; unmatched bases: 2. The CDR3 contains 15 residues. Per germline, CDR1 SGDLS and CDR2 YYNGEE. The CDR3 DNA is TGTGCCAGCAGCGTAGGGGGGACAGGGGACACTGAAGCTTTCTTT. Encoded protein: CASSVGGTGDTEAFF.

V gene TRBV11-2 combines with J gene TRBJ1-2; D is perhaps TRBD1 (6 bases). Trimming pared 7 bases from V and 7 bases from J, leaving 19 bases between. Germline CDR1 SGHAT, CDR2 FQNNGV. The CDR3 is made up of 14 amino acids. The CDR3 sequence is CASTYRPGVGGYTF. The DNA for the CDR3 is TGTGCCAGCACCTACCGTCCAGGGGTCGGTGGCTACACCTTC.

The chain carries TRBV29-1 and TRBJ2-3; D gene ambiguous. Germline loops: CDR1 SQVTM, CDR2 ANQGSEA. This CDR3 is built from 12 residues. Trimming took off 5 bases at V and 4 bases at J, with 10 bases between the two ends. The CDR3 nucleotides are TGCAGCGTTCACCTCTTACCAGATACGCAGTATTTT. It translates to CSVHLLPDTQYF.

J is TRBJ2-1 and V is TRBV6-1; TRBD2 aligns across 8 bases. The junction had 8 bases not matched to a gene; V was cut back by 2 bases and J by 8 bases. Per germline, CDR1 MNHNS and CDR2 SASEGT. This CDR3 has 15 amino acids. CDR3: CASSETGLVVHEQFF. The CDR3 nucleotides are TGTGCCAGCAGTGAAACGGGACTAGTAGTCCATGAGCAGTTCTTC.